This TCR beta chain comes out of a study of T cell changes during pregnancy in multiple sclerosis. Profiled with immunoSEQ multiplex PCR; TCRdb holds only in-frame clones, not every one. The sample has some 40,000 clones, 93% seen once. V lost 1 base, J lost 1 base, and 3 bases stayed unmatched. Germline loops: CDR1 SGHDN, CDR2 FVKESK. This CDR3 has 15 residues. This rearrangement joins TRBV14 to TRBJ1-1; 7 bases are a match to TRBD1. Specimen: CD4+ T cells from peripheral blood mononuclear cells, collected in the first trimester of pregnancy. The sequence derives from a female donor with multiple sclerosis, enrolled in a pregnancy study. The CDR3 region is CASSQGGQRNTEAFF. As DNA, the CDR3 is TGTGCCAGCAGCCAAGGGGGACAGAGGAACACTGAAGCTTTCTTT.